The 15 T cell receptor beta chains in this list originate from one sample, sequenced in a study of CD8 T cells in ankylosing spondylitis. TCRdb re-derived calls from the 5' RACE reads in MiXCR, one entry per CDR3 protein. This table holds some 140,000 distinct CDR3 sequences, 7.5% to 9.5% found once. Sequences were obtained from synovial fluid, either unsorted or a sorted T cell fraction (not recorded which). These receptors were taken from a male donor with ankylosing spondylitis.

The V gene is TRBV7-2, the J gene TRBJ1-5; D might be TRBD1 (5 bases). Trimming took 2 bases from V and 5 from J, leaving 16 bases between them. This CDR3 contains 16 residues. Germline assignment: CDR1 SGHTA and CDR2 FQGNSA. The CDR3 loop reads CASSLPPGGTHQPQHF. As DNA, the CDR3 is TGTGCCAGCAGCTTACCCCCCGGGGGGACCCATCAGCCCCAGCATTTT.

The chain couples TRBV4-2 to TRBJ2-7; 8 nucleotides match TRBD2. This CDR3 has 15 amino acids. Germline CDR1 reads LGHNA; CDR2 reads YNFKEQ. V was clipped by 1 base and J by 4 bases; unmatched bases: 6. In DNA, the CDR3 is TGTGCCAGCAGCCAAGTGGAGCGGGAGAGGTACGAGCAGTACTTC. Its protein product is CASSQVERERYEQYF.

This clonotype was counted a few times. Its ends do not fully match the called genes, so a read error is possible. The chain is built from TRBV12-3 or TRBV12-4 and TRBJ1-1, with D perhaps TRBD1 (5 bases). CDR3 length equals 14 residues. Here the CDR3 DNA reads TGTGCCATCAGTTTTATACAGGTGAACACTGAAGCTCTCTTT. Protein product: CAISFIQVNTEALF.

The V call is TRBV11-3, the J call TRBJ2-1, with 11 bases lining up with TRBD2. V dropped 4 bases and J dropped 6; count of bases not matched to a gene: 11. Germline CDR1 reads SGHNT; CDR2 reads YENEEA. This CDR3 contains 17 residues. The CDR3 spells CASSSVKGSGRGNEQFF. The CDR3 nucleotides read TGTGCCAGCAGCTCCGTTAAGGGTAGCGGGAGGGGCAATGAGCAGTTCTTC.

This clonotype was observed a few times. The rearrangement uses TRBV20-1 and TRBJ1-4, with D tentatively TRBD1 (5 bases). This CDR3 comprises 14 residues. The V end was cut by 3 bases, the J end by 7 bases, with 15 bases between. Germline assignment: CDR1 DFQATT and CDR2 SNEGSKA (reference sequence). In DNA, the CDR3 is TGCAGTGCTAGGGCTCCGGGACGGACTGAAAAACTGTTTTTT. It translates to CSARAPGRTEKLFF.

The sample holds a few counts of this clonotype. The rearrangement joins TRBV10-2 to TRBJ1-5; 7 bases map to TRBD1. V was pared by 2 bases and J by 3 bases, with 13 bases of the junction left unmatched. This CDR3 comprises 18 residues. Germline CDR1 is WSHSY and CDR2 is SAAADI. CDR3 nucleotides: TGCGCCAGCAGTGAGACCCCCGGTGGGACAGCCTTCAATCAGCCCCAGCATTTT. It yields the protein CASSETPGGTAFNQPQHF.

The J gene is TRBJ1-1, the V gene TRBV6-2 or TRBV6-3, with D maybe TRBD1 (5 bases). The CDR3 has 14 residues. The V end lost 8 bases, the J end lost 1 base, and 14 bases lay between the germline ends. Germline V CDR1 and CDR2: MNHEY, SVGEGT. Here the CDR3 DNA reads TGTGCCAGCTTGGCAGGGTATGAGAACACTGAAGCTTTCTTT. Protein sequence: CASLAGYENTEAFF.

This clonotype has a handful of counts. The V and J genes are TRBV7-9 and TRBJ2-7, with D possibly TRBD1 on 6 matching bases. Trimming pared 5 bases from V and 0 bases from J, leaving 14 bases between. The CDR3 sequence is 15 residues long. Germline values: CDR1 SEHNR, CDR2 FQNEAQ (reference sequence). The CDR3 here is CASSPWGRSSYEQYF. CDR3 sequence (DNA): TGTGCCAGCAGCCCCTGGGGGCGAAGCTCCTACGAGCAGTACTTC.

Ten or more counts support this clonotype. The genes are TRBV7-2 and TRBJ1-2; perhaps TRBD1 as D (5 bases). The V end was cut by 5 bases, the J end by 2 bases, with 9 bases between. Looked up from germline, CDR1 is SGHTA and CDR2 is FQGNSA. This CDR3 spans 13 amino acids. The CDR3 protein is CASSRGGNYGYTF. The CDR3 DNA follows: TGTGCCAGCAGCCGGGGGGGGAACTATGGCTACACCTTC.

This clonotype has a count of ten or more. The chain couples TRBV20-1 to TRBJ2-7; D remains unclear. CDR1 is DFQATT and CDR2 is SNEGSKA in the germline V gene (reference sequence). V shed 1 base and J shed 1 base, with 8 bases lying between them. The CDR3 extends over 13 amino acids. The CDR3 sequence is CSARGSPSYEQYF. CDR3 sequence (DNA): TGCAGTGCTAGAGGGTCGCCATCCTACGAGCAGTACTTC.

This clonotype was seen a handful of times. The rearrangement joins TRBV25-1 to TRBJ1-1, with 7 bases fitting TRBD1. With V trimmed by 4 bases and J by 6 bases, 8 bases remained unmatched. The CDR3 has 14 residues. Germline V gene data show CDR1 as MGHDK and CDR2 as SYGVNS. The CDR3 protein is CASSAWEGAAEAFF. As DNA, the CDR3 is TGTGCCAGCAGTGCCTGGGAGGGGGCCGCTGAAGCTTTCTTT. Filled out from reference TRBV25-1 and TRBJ1-1, the complete variable domain reads EADIYQTPRYLVIGTGKKITLECSQTMGHDKMYWYQQDPGMELHLIHYSYGVNSTEKGDLSSESTVSRIRTEHFPLTLESARPSHTSQYLCASSAWEGAAEAFFGQGTRLTVV.

This clonotype was detected only a few times. The rearrangement links TRBV6-2 or TRBV6-3 to TRBJ1-6; 9 nucleotides match TRBD1. Germline values: CDR1 MNHEY, CDR2 SVGEGT. CDR3 length: 16 residues. V was clipped by 2 bases and J by 7 bases; unmatched bases: 6. For the CDR3, the DNA is TGTGCCAGCAGTTACCCCGGACAGGGGAGGAATTCACCCCTCCACTTT. Translating it yields CASSYPGQGRNSPLHF.

This clonotype turned up a few times. The rearrangement uses TRBV20-1 and TRBJ2-7, with D possibly being TRBD1 (5 bases). The length of the CDR3 is 13 residues. The germline CDR1 and CDR2 sequences are DFQATT and SNEGSKA (reference sequence). Trimming shortened V by 6 bases and J by 6 bases, and 18 bases separated the two germline ends. DNA for the CDR3: TGCAGTGCCAAAGGTGGGGCAGGGCGCGAGCAGTACTTC. It yields the protein CSAKGGAGREQYF.

This clonotype was seen more than once but under ten times. The chain has TRBV7-2 and TRBJ1-5, with D perhaps TRBD1 (5 bases). The CDR3 consists of 14 residues. Looked up from germline, CDR1 is SGHTA and CDR2 is FQGNSA. The V end lost 3 bases, the J end lost 11 bases, and 17 bases lay between the germline ends. CDR3 in DNA: TGTGCCAGCAGCTTGGGACCGATTGGGATGGCCCAGCATTTT. It encodes CASSLGPIGMAQHF.

This clonotype occurred many times. V usage is TRBV5-1 and J usage is TRBJ2-1; D ambiguous. Germline loops: CDR1 SGHRS, CDR2 YFSETQ. V was clipped by 0 bases and J by 0 bases, with 10 bases between them. The CDR3 loop spans 16 amino acids. The CDR3 DNA is TGCGCCAGCAGCTTGGACACGGCAGGCTCCTACAATGAGCAGTTCTTC. It translates to CASSLDTAGSYNEQFF.